What follows are 9 T cell receptor beta chains derived from one specimen sequenced in a study of CD8 T cells in Susac syndrome. Random hexamers primed reverse transcription of roughly 0.5 to 1 ug RNA. TCRdb recomputed calls from the immunoSEQ multiplex PCR reads with MiXCR, one row per CDR3 protein. The sample carries some 120,000 distinct CDR3 sequences, 85% to 95% recorded once. Sequenced input: CD8+ T cells from PBMCs. All receptors derive from a human donor in good health.

There are a few counts of this clonotype. The genes are TRBV7-8 and TRBJ2-2; D is unresolved. From germline, CDR1 is SGHVS and CDR2 FQNEAQ. Trimming cost V 3 bases and J 4 bases, with 6 bases left between them. The CDR3 is made up of 13 amino acids. The CDR3 spells CASSFSGTGELFF. In nucleotides, the CDR3 is TGTGCCAGCAGCTTTTCGGGCACCGGGGAGCTGTTTTTT.

The rearrangement links TRBV2 to TRBJ1-1; the D gene is possibly TRBD1 (6 bases). The CDR3 totals 13 residues. Germline assignment: CDR1 SNHLY and CDR2 FYNNEI. The V end lost 5 bases, the J end lost 10 bases, and 17 bases lay between the germline ends. CDR3: CASSRATGIPAFF. The CDR3 region has the DNA TGTGCCAGCAGTAGGGCCACAGGGATCCCAGCTTTCTTT.

This chain connects TRBV14 to TRBJ2-5; 8 bases map to TRBD2. The V gene end was trimmed by 4 bases and the J gene end by 0 bases; junction bases not matched to a gene: 7. The length of the CDR3 is 16 residues. Looked up from germline, CDR1 is SGHDN and CDR2 is FVKESK. The DNA of the CDR3 is TGTGCCAGCAGCCCTTTGCGGGGGGACCACCAAGAGACCCAGTACTTC. This codes for CASSPLRGDHQETQYF.

This chain connects TRBV29-1 to TRBJ2-3, with D uncertain. Per the germline V gene, CDR1 is SQVTM and CDR2 is ANQGSEA. This CDR3 comprises 14 residues. The germline V and J ends were trimmed by 0 bases and 1 base, with 8 bases remaining between them. This CDR3 reads CSVEESAGTDTQYF. For the CDR3, the DNA is TGCAGCGTTGAAGAAAGCGCCGGCACAGATACGCAGTATTTT.

The chain recombines TRBV23-1 with TRBJ1-5, with TRBD1 matching 7 bases. TRBV23-1 is assigned to the ORF class and has an uncertain function. Unmatched junction bases numbered 11, after V lost 0 bases and J lost 0 bases. The CDR3 totals 19 residues. This CDR3 reads CASSQSRDRKVYSNQPQHF. The CDR3 nucleotides read TGCGCCAGCAGTCAATCGAGGGACAGAAAAGTATATAGCAATCAGCCCCAGCATTTT.

The J gene is TRBJ1-1, the V gene TRBV7-8, with unresolved D. V was shortened by 2 bases and J by 4 bases, with 11 bases between the two germline ends. The CDR3 has 14 residues. The germline V gene encodes CDR1 SGHVS and CDR2 FQNEAQ. As DNA, the CDR3 is TGTGCCAGCAGCTTATTGGAGTCGGGCACTGAAGCTTTCTTT. Translation gives CASSLLESGTEAFF. Full variable domain (remainder filled in from reference TRBV7-8 and TRBJ1-1): GAGVSQSPRYKVAKRGQDVALRCDPISGHVSLFWYQQALGQGPEFLTYFQNEAQLDKSGLPSDRFFAERPEGSVSTLKIQRTQQEDSAVYLCASSLLESGTEAFFGQGTRLTVV.

The chain is built from TRBV5-1 and TRBJ1-5; TRBD1 might be the D (5 bases). CDR1 SGHRS and CDR2 YFSETQ come from the germline V gene. The CDR3 has 13 amino acids. V shed 3 bases and J shed 4 bases, with 8 bases lying between them. The CDR3 spells CASSWDGNQPQHF. The CDR3 nucleotides read TGCGCCAGCAGCTGGGACGGGAATCAGCCCCAGCATTTT.

This chain connects TRBV7-2 to TRBJ2-2, with TRBD2 matching over 10 bases. This CDR3 region has 16 residues. In germline, CDR1 is SGHTA, CDR2 FQGNSA. J was trimmed by 6 bases and V by 0 bases; bases with no gene match: 4. Here the CDR3 DNA reads TGTGCCAGCAGCTTAGCGAGCGGGGGGGCCCCCGGGGAGCTGTTTTTT. Encoded protein: CASSLASGGAPGELFF. Variable domain in full (rest from reference TRBV7-2 and TRBJ2-2): GAGVSQSPSNKVTEKGKDVELRCDPISGHTALYWYRQSLGQGLEFLIYFQGNSAPDKSGLPSDRFSAERTGGSVSTLTIQRTQQEDSAVYLCASSLASGGAPGELFFGEGSRLTVL.

The chain recombines TRBV12-3 or TRBV12-4 with TRBJ1-1; possible D gene TRBD1, 5 bases. V was clipped by 5 bases and J by 2 bases, with 9 bases between them. The CDR3 consists of 13 residues. The CDR3 reads CASSMGDNTEAFF. CDR3 sequence (DNA): TGTGCCAGCAGTATGGGGGATAACACTGAAGCTTTCTTT.